The entry that follows covers one T cell receptor (beta chain) sequence. The method was immunoSEQ multiplex PCR; TCRdb's version includes in-frame clones alone and lacks a portion of them. The sample lists approximately 90,000 clones, over 90% seen once, with approximately 1.5% in the top ten. This specimen comes from a study of control samples from healthy donors and cancer patients. Germline CDR1 SGHRS, CDR2 YFSETQ. The CDR3 is 12 amino acids. J gave up 11 bases and V 4 bases, and 6 bases lay outside the gene matches. This TCR was recovered from a woman in her 30s in good health. The V call is TRBV5-1, the J call TRBJ2-1; 7 bases are a match to TRBD1. The sample comprised blood. The CDR3 is CASSRDSEKQFF. The CDR3 DNA sequence: TGCGCCAGCAGCCGGGACAGCGAAAAGCAGTTCTTC.